The next 22 T cell receptor beta chains were all read from a single sample in a study of T-cell reconstitution after alpha-beta-depleted transplantation in children (dated by TCRdb to about 2016). Receptor libraries were prepared by PCR. These reads were obtained on an Illumina HiSeq 2500. To normalize quantification of the TCRbeta repertoire, the TCR libraries were built with molecular barcoding that relied on unique molecular identifiers. TCRdb itself trimmed the public reads at Q25 with fastp, ran MiXCR and retained productive beta chains. Every entry covers one CDR3 protein and lists the most common genes and DNA from its rows. The sample yields some 290,000 distinct CDR3 sequences; roughly 9.5% were counted once. About 9.5% of the sample goes to the ten largest clones. The sample here was PBMCs from the stem cell graft donor, taken from the stem cell graft. Receptors originate from a human donor who donated a stem cell graft to a child with SCID.

This clonotype was seen ten or more times. CDR3 DNA sequence: TGCGCCAGCAGCTTCGGGGGGGACTACAATGAGCAGTTCTTC. This sequence encodes CASSFGGDYNEQFF. The V call is TRBV5-1, the J call TRBJ2-1, with TRBD2 matching over 8 bases. V lost 2 bases to trimming and J lost 3 bases; unmatched junction nucleotides: 1. The V gene's germline CDR1 is SGHRS and CDR2 YFSETQ. The CDR3 is made up of 14 amino acids.

The CDR3 DNA reads TGTGCCAGCAGCATTCAACCGGGACTAGGCGCGGGCGAGCAGTACTTC. Amino acid sequence: CASSIQPGLGAGEQYF. The rearrangement links TRBV3-1 to TRBJ2-7; 8 bases are a match to TRBD2. The J segment lost 6 bases and the V segment lost 5 bases, leaving 15 bases of the junction unmatched. Germline V gene sequence: CDR1 LGHDT, CDR2 YNNKEL (reference sequence). The CDR3 is made up of 16 amino acids.

The CDR3 DNA sequence: TGTGCCAGCAGTTTCGGCACAGCTAATTCACCCCTCCACTTT. This sequence encodes CASSFGTANSPLHF. The chain has TRBV12-3 or TRBV12-4 and TRBJ1-6; no definite D call. This CDR3 has 14 amino acids. V lost 3 bases, J lost 6 bases, and 9 bases lay in between.

This clonotype was detected only a few times. The chain couples TRBV4-2 to TRBJ1-2; 7 bases are a match to TRBD1. V shed 4 bases, J shed 5 bases, and the junction held 7 bases outside the gene matches. Germline assignment: CDR1 LGHNA and CDR2 YNFKEQ. This CDR3 spans 14 amino acids. The CDR3 protein is CASSRGQDRYGYTF. The CDR3 DNA reads TGTGCCAGCAGCCGAGGACAGGACCGATATGGCTACACCTTC.

This chain links TRBV12-3 or TRBV12-4 with TRBJ1-1; 8 bases fit TRBD1. The CDR3 covers 18 residues. J gave up 6 bases and V 3 bases, and 18 bases lay outside the gene matches. The CDR3 DNA sequence: TGTGCCAGCAGTTTCTCCGGGCAGGGGGCTCTTCCTTTCGCTGAAGCTTTCTTT. Its protein is CASSFSGQGALPFAEAFF.

The chain recombines TRBV5-1 with TRBJ1-1; 7 bases line up with TRBD1. Germline V CDR1 and CDR2: SGHRS, YFSETQ. Trimming cost V 4 bases and J 3 bases; bases outside gene matches: 9. The CDR3 spans 15 residues. CDR3 amino acids: CASSHSTGKYTEAFF. The DNA of the CDR3 is TGCGCCAGCAGCCACTCGACAGGGAAGTACACTGAAGCTTTCTTT.

This clonotype was observed at least ten times. The rearrangement joins TRBV3-1 to TRBJ2-5; D remains ambiguous. The germline V gene has CDR1 LGHDT and CDR2 YNNKEL (reference sequence). This CDR3 is built from 12 residues. V was clipped by 3 bases and J by 5 bases, with 7 bases between them. The CDR3 nucleotides read TGTGCCAGCAGCCAGATAGGGGAGACCCAGTACTTC. This gives the protein CASSQIGETQYF.

A few counts support this clonotype. The CDR3 DNA sequence: TGTGCCAGCACTCTTCAGGGGATCAGTCAGCCCCAGCATTTT. This gives the protein CASTLQGISQPQHF. This chain joins TRBV12-3 or TRBV12-4 and TRBJ1-5; D may be TRBD1 (6 bases). V lost 7 bases and J lost 6, with 16 bases in between. The CDR3 has 14 amino acids.

This clonotype was detected only a few times. V gene TRBV5-1 combines with J gene TRBJ2-1; D possibly corresponds to TRBD1 (6 bases). The germline CDR1 and CDR2 sequences are SGHRS and YFSETQ. Deletions cut 4 bases from V and 8 bases from J, with 16 bases between. The length of the CDR3 is 14 residues. The CDR3 DNA is TGCGCCAGCAGCCAGGGGATTTGGCCCGATGAGCAGTTCTTC. Its protein is CASSQGIWPDEQFF.

This clonotype was seen more than once but under ten times. This chain connects TRBV2 to TRBJ2-6; D tentatively fits TRBD1 or TRBD2 (6 bases each). The CDR3 runs 18 residues. Germline loops: CDR1 SNHLY, CDR2 FYNNEI. Trimming cost V 3 bases and J 3 bases, with 18 bases left between them. The CDR3 reads CASSDPRGQRDGANVLTF. The CDR3 region has the DNA TGTGCCAGCAGTGACCCCCGGGGGCAGAGGGATGGGGCCAACGTCCTGACTTTC.

The chain couples TRBV6-5 to TRBJ2-7; 8 positions match TRBD2. The germline CDR1 and CDR2 sequences are MNHEY and SVGAGI. The CDR3 spans 14 residues. With V trimmed by 6 bases and J by 1 base, 5 bases remained unmatched. This CDR3 reads CASSYSGDSYEQYF. In DNA form, the CDR3 reads TGTGCCAGCAGCTATAGCGGGGATTCCTACGAGCAGTACTTC.

This clonotype has more than one count but fewer than ten. The gene calls are TRBV5-1 and TRBJ2-1, with 7 nucleotides matching TRBD1. This CDR3 is built from 15 residues. Germline V lookup: CDR1 SGHRS, CDR2 YFSETQ. The junction had 12 bases not matched to a gene; V was cut back by 0 bases and J by 12 bases. The CDR3 sequence is CASSLEGANPEGQFF. As DNA, the CDR3 is TGCGCCAGCAGCTTGGAGGGGGCTAACCCAGAGGGGCAGTTCTTC. The variable domain in full, completed from reference TRBV5-1 and TRBJ2-1, reads KAGVTQTPRYLIKTRGQQVTLSCSPISGHRSVSWYQQTPGQGLQFLFEYFSETQRNKGNFPGRFSGRQFSNSRSEMNVSTLELGDSALYLCASSLEGANPEGQFFGPGTRLTVL.

This clonotype was observed a handful of times. The chain joins TRBV7-2 to TRBJ1-6; D uncertain. V dropped 7 bases and J dropped 3 bases, with 10 bases sitting between them. Germline V CDR1 and CDR2: SGHTA, FQGNSA. This CDR3 has 14 amino acids. CDR3 sequence (DNA): TGTGCCAGCAACGGCAAAGACTATAATTCACCCCTCCACTTT. Its translation: CASNGKDYNSPLHF. Looking up the rest from reference TRBV7-2 and TRBJ1-6 gives the full variable domain: GAGVSQSPSNKVTEKGKDVELRCDPISGHTALYWYRQSLGQGLEFLIYFQGNSAPDKSGLPSDRFSAERTGGSVSTLTIQRTQQEDSAVYLCASNGKDYNSPLHFGNGTRLTVT.

Note on this clonotype: Mismatch with germline at one junction end may stem from a read error. The rearrangement links TRBV4-1 to TRBJ2-1; 8 bases fit TRBD1. This CDR3 comprises 13 residues. Germline CDR1 reads MGHRA; CDR2 reads YSYEKL. The CDR3 DNA reads as TGCGCCAGCAGCCATCGACAGGGGAATGAGCAGTTATTC. This codes for CASSHRQGNEQLF.

This clonotype was seen a handful of times. The J gene is TRBJ2-7, the V gene TRBV12-3 or TRBV12-4; maybe TRBD2 (6 bases). The V end lost 2 bases, the J end lost 5 bases, and 13 bases lay between the germline ends. This CDR3 has 14 amino acids. CDR3 residues: CASSLSGVRDEQYF. CDR3 DNA: TGTGCCAGCAGTTTATCGGGGGTGAGGGACGAGCAGTACTTC.

Only a few counts were recorded for this clonotype. The J gene is TRBJ1-3, the V gene TRBV6-1, with a weak D call TRBD1 (5 bases). This CDR3 contains 17 residues. The V and J ends lost 8 bases and 0 bases respectively, with 20 bases between them. Germline CDR1 MNHNS, CDR2 SASEGT. The CDR3 DNA reads TGTGCCAGCTACCCCCGGGACGGACGGGACTCTGGAAACACCATATATTTT. Amino acids: CASYPRDGRDSGNTIYF.

The chain combines TRBV10-3 with TRBJ2-7, with TRBD1 as a possible D gene (6 bases). V lost 3 bases and J lost 5, with 20 bases in between. Germline CDR1 ENHRY, CDR2 SYGVKD. This CDR3 has 16 amino acids. The CDR3 DNA follows: TGTGCCATCAGTGATGGTTTAGGGGGTTTAGTTAACGAGCAGTACTTC. Protein: CAISDGLGGLVNEQYF.

This clonotype was found a few times. The V gene is TRBV7-6, the J gene TRBJ2-7; TRBD1 agrees at 8 bases. This CDR3 is 15 amino acids long. The trim removed 6 bases at V and 2 bases at J, leaving 9 bases unmatched. Germline V gene sequence: CDR1 SGHVS, CDR2 FNYEAQ. The CDR3 sequence: CASSATGQATYEQYF. The CDR3 nucleotides are TGTGCCAGCAGTGCCACGGGACAGGCCACCTACGAGCAGTACTTC.

The CDR3 DNA reads TGTGCCAGCAGAGCCGAGAGGGGCAATCAGCCCCAGCATTTT. Protein sequence: CASRAERGNQPQHF. The chain couples TRBV6-1 to TRBJ1-5; D gene unclear. The CDR3 loop spans 14 amino acids. V gave up 6 bases and J gave up 2 bases, with 11 bases separating them. Germline loops: CDR1 MNHNS, CDR2 SASEGT.

This clonotype was found a few times. The chain combines TRBV9 with TRBJ2-4, with D possibly TRBD2 on 5 matching bases. Germline loops: CDR1 SGDLS, CDR2 YYNGEE. V was pared by 5 bases and J by 0 bases, with 9 bases between. The CDR3 is 14 residues long. Here the CDR3 reads CASSTDLAKNIQYF. CDR3 coding DNA: TGTGCCAGCAGTACGGACTTAGCCAAAAACATTCAGTACTTC.

The chain is built from TRBV11-2 and TRBJ2-3; the match to TRBD1 covers 7 bases. The CDR3 extends over 17 amino acids. Germline V CDR1 and CDR2: SGHAT, FQNNGV. V dropped 4 bases and J dropped 2; count of bases not matched to a gene: 12. The CDR3 spells CASSYTIGQASTDTQYF. Written as DNA, the CDR3 is TGTGCCAGCAGCTATACCATCGGACAGGCTTCCACAGATACGCAGTATTTT.

This clonotype was detected only a few times. This chain connects TRBV6-5 to TRBJ1-2; no definite D call. The CDR3 contains 15 residues. Germline V lookup: CDR1 MNHEY, CDR2 SVGAGI. Deletions cut 0 bases from V and 2 bases from J, with 10 bases between. The CDR3 region has the DNA TGTGCCAGCAGTTACTCGAACCGGGCGAACTATGGCTACACCTTC. This gives the protein CASSYSNRANYGYTF.